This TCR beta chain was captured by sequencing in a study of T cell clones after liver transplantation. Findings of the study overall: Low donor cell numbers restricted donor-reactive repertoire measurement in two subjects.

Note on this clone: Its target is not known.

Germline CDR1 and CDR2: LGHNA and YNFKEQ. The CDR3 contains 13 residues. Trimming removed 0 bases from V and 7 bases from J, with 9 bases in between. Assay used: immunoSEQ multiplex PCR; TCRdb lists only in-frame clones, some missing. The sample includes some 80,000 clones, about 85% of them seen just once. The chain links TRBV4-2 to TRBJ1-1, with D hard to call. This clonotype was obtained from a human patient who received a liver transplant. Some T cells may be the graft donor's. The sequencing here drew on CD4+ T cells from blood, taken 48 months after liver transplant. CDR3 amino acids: CASSQDGKDEAFF. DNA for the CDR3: TGTGCCAGCAGCCAAGATGGTAAAGATGAAGCTTTCTTT.